One T cell receptor (beta chain) is described in this entry. Antigen unknown. cDNA serving as the sequencing template came from extracted, reverse transcribed RNA. Sequencing was performed with immunoSEQ multiplex PCR; in TCRdb, only in-frame clones are kept and a portion is missing. The repertoire includes about 210,000 clones, under 40% of them detected once, and 0.4% to 0.55% sits in the top ten. This entry belongs to a study of CD8+ T cells in alopecia areata. Study details: The drug, tofacitinib, lasted 6 to 18 months, followed by 6 months off drug. Study observations and caveats: Given one nonresponder, whether baseline CD8+ expansion relates to response remains uncertain. Scalp and blood retained many expanded lesional clones during tofacitinib. Lesional scalp, especially alopecia totalis/universalis, showed higher clonality than normal scalp.

This sample's treatment: oral pan-JAK inhibitor, 5-10 mg twice daily. This CDR3 contains 13 residues. V dropped 1 base and J dropped 10 bases, with 10 bases sitting between them. Germline CDR1 and CDR2: MNHNS and SASEGT. Source: CD4+ T cells sorted from blood, taken between weeks 30 and 35, from a patient treated with tofacitinib. V gene TRBV6-1 combines with J gene TRBJ2-2, with D possibly being TRBD2 (5 bases). The sequence was collected from a human donor with alopecia areata. CDR3 protein: CASSEGGGLELFF. CDR3 sequence (DNA): TGTGCCAGCAGTGAAGGAGGAGGACTGGAGCTGTTTTTT.